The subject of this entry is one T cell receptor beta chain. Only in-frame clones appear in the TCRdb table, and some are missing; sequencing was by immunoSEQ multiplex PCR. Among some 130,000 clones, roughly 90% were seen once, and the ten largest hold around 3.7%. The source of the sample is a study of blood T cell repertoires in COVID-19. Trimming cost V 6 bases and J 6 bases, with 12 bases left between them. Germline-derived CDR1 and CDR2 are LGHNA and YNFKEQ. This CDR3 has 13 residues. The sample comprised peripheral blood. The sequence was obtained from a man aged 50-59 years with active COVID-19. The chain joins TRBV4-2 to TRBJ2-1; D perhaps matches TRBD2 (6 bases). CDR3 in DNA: TGTGCCAGCAGTTCTGGGACTGCCAATGAGCAGTTCTTC. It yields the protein CASSSGTANEQFF.